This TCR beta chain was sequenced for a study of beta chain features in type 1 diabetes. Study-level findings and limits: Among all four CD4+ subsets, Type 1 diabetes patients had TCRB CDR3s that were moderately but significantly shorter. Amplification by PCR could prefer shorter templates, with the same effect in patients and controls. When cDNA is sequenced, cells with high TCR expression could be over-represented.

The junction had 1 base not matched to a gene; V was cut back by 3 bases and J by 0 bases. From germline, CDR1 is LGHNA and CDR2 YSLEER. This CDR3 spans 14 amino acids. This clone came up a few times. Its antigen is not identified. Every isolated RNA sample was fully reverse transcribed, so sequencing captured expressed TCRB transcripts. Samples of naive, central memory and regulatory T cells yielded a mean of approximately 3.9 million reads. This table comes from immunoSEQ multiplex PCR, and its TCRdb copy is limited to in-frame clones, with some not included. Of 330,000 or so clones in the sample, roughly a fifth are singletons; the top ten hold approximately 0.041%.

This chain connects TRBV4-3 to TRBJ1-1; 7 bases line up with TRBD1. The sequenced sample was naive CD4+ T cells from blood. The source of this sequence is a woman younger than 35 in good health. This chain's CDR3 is CASSQGQMNTEAFF. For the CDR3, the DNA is TGCGCCAGCAGCCAGGGACAGATGAACACTGAAGCTTTCTTT.